Each of the 32 T cell receptor beta chains below was sequenced from the same sample in a study of blood T cells in healthy people across ages. Through a sample-barcoded 5' primer and a J-beta primer mix, a second PCR was run for roughly 6 to 12 cycles. MiXCR, run by TCRdb on the 5' RACE reads, gives a single entry per CDR3 protein. Found here are 650,000 to 950,000 distinct CDR3 sequences, under 45% of them singletons; the top ten hold approximately 20%. Sequenced material: blood. These receptors originate from a man between 60 and 70 years old in good health.

This clonotype has ten or more counts. The genes are TRBV4-3 and TRBJ2-7; TRBD1 aligns across 9 bases. CDR1 is LGHNA, CDR2 YSLEER, per germline. The CDR3 totals 15 residues. With V trimmed by 0 bases and J by 3 bases, 3 bases remained unmatched. The CDR3 region is CASSQDPGQGYEQYF. Written as DNA, the CDR3 is TGCGCCAGCAGCCAAGATCCGGGACAGGGCTACGAGCAGTACTTC.

This chain joins TRBV11-2 and TRBJ1-1; D gene uncertain. Germline lookup yields CDR1 SGHAT and CDR2 FQNNGV. The CDR3 loop spans 14 amino acids. The V end was cut by 0 bases, the J end by 4 bases, with 9 bases between. CDR3 amino acids: CASSLEGLSTEAFF. The DNA of the CDR3 is TGTGCCAGCAGCTTAGAGGGTCTTAGCACTGAAGCTTTCTTT.

The chain employs TRBV7-3 and TRBJ2-5, with D maybe TRBD1 (6 bases). Germline V gene lookup returns CDR1 SGHTA and CDR2 FQGTGA. Trimming left V 3 bases short and J 5 bases short, with 10 bases between. CDR3 size: 13 residues. The DNA of the CDR3 is TGTGCCAGCAGCTTCGGACAGCGGGAGACCCAGTACTTC. Translated, it gives CASSFGQRETQYF. The variable domain in full, completed from reference TRBV7-3 and TRBJ2-5, reads GAGVSQTPSNKVTEKGKYVELRCDPISGHTALYWYRQSLGQGPEFLIYFQGTGAADDSGLPNDRFFAVRPEGSVSTLKIQRTERGDSAVYLCASSFGQRETQYFGPGTRLLVL.

CDR3 DNA: TGTGCCAGCAGCTTAATCGCCGGGACAGGGGTTATAGGCAATCAGCCCCAGCATTTT. Its protein product is CASSLIAGTGVIGNQPQHF. The chain employs TRBV7-8 and TRBJ1-5, with 10 bases fitting TRBD1. The CDR3 is made up of 19 amino acids. J gave up 2 bases and V 2 bases, and 12 bases lay outside the gene matches. Germline V gives CDR1 SGHVS, CDR2 FQNEAQ.

The chain links TRBV13 to TRBJ2-5; the D gene is possibly TRBD1 (6 bases). Germline V gene lookup returns CDR1 PRHDT and CDR2 FYEKMQ (reference sequence). The CDR3 loop spans 13 amino acids. V lost 4 bases and J lost 5, with 11 bases in between. The DNA for the CDR3 is TGTGCCAGCAGCTCTACAGGGTGGGAGACCCAGTACTTC. Encoded protein: CASSSTGWETQYF.

This clonotype was counted between two and nine times. The chain is built from TRBV7-2 and TRBJ1-4; D is unclear. The CDR3 spans 16 residues. CDR1 is SGHTA, CDR2 FQGNSA, per germline. Trimming took 4 bases from V and 0 from J, leaving 12 bases between them. CDR3 DNA: TGTGCCAGCAGCTACGGACCGCCAGCAACTAATGAAAAACTGTTTTTT. Encoded protein: CASSYGPPATNEKLFF.

In its sample, this clonotype was seen a few times. The chain couples TRBV7-2 to TRBJ1-2; D perhaps matches TRBD1 (5 bases). The CDR3 spans 14 residues. Deletions cut 4 bases from V and 8 bases from J, with 17 bases between. CDR1 and CDR2 from the germline V gene are SGHTA and FQGNSA. The CDR3 is CASSSGTEVWGYTF. In nucleotides, the CDR3 is TGTGCCAGCAGCTCCGGGACGGAGGTCTGGGGCTACACCTTC.

This clonotype was detected a few times. The CDR3 DNA sequence: TGTGCCAGTTCCCCTCGGACAGGGGTTAGAGAAAAACTGTTTTTT. Protein product: CASSPRTGVREKLFF. The chain employs TRBV14 and TRBJ1-4; 9 bases agree with TRBD1. Trimming cost V 9 bases and J 8 bases; bases outside gene matches: 13. This CDR3 is 15 amino acids long. CDR1 SGHDN and CDR2 FVKESK come from the germline V gene.

The chain has TRBV29-1 and TRBJ2-7; a weak D match, TRBD2 (5 bases). The J call may be mistaken, given a closer DNA end match to TRBJ2-5. This CDR3 comprises 11 residues. In germline, CDR1 is SQVTM, CDR2 ANQGSEA. The CDR3 nucleotides are TGCAGCGTTGAAGCGAGCGGGACCCAGTACTTC. This codes for CSVEASGTQYF.

This clonotype was counted many times. This sequence joins TRBV25-1 and TRBJ2-5; D is possibly TRBD1 (5 bases). The CDR3 contains 11 residues. Trimming stripped 7 bases from V and 5 bases from J, with 8 bases between. Germline V gene lookup returns CDR1 MGHDK and CDR2 SYGVNS. CDR3 loop: CASTGLETQYF. The CDR3 DNA reads as TGTGCCAGCACAGGGTTGGAGACCCAGTACTTC. The full variable domain, rest sourced from reference TRBV25-1 and TRBJ2-5, is EADIYQTPRYLVIGTGKKITLECSQTMGHDKMYWYQQDPGMELHLIHYSYGVNSTEKGDLSSESTVSRIRTEHFPLTLESARPSHTSQYLCASTGLETQYFGPGTRLLVL.

The chain carries TRBV4-3 and TRBJ2-7, with unresolved D. Trimming took 0 bases from V and 2 from J, leaving 11 bases between them. From germline, CDR1 is LGHNA and CDR2 YSLEER. This CDR3 comprises 15 residues. The CDR3 DNA sequence: TGCGCCAGCAGCCAAGAGGGCGGCTACCCCTACGAGCAGTACTTC. Amino acids: CASSQEGGYPYEQYF.

The chain carries TRBV20-1 and TRBJ2-3; D ambiguous. V was clipped by 1 base and J by 2 bases, with 13 bases between them. The CDR3 loop spans 15 amino acids. The germline gives CDR1 DFQATT, CDR2 SNEGSKA (reference sequence). In DNA, the CDR3 is TGCAGTGCTAGAGTATATCCTAGTAACACAGATACGCAGTATTTT. It specifies CSARVYPSNTDTQYF.

CDR3 in DNA: TGTGCCTCAGGGCAGCGGCGACAAGAGACCCAGTACTTC. Its protein is CASGQRRQETQYF. The J gene is TRBJ2-5, the V gene TRBV28, with D perhaps assigned TRBD1 or TRBD2 (5 bases each). In germline, CDR1 is MDHEN, CDR2 SYDVKM. V lost 11 bases and J lost 2, with 15 bases in between. The length of the CDR3 is 13 residues. The complete variable domain, with remaining parts taken from reference TRBV28 and TRBJ2-5, reads DVKVTQSSRYLVKRTGEKVFLECVQDMDHENMFWYRQDPGLGLRLIYFSYDVKMKEKGDIPEGYSVSREKKERFSLILESASTNQTSMYLCASGQRRQETQYFGPGTRLLVL.

This chain connects TRBV7-3 to TRBJ2-5; 9 bases align to TRBD2. Trimming at V came to 0 bases and at J to 4 bases, leaving 6 bases not matched to a gene. Germline values: CDR1 SGHTA, CDR2 FQGTGA. The CDR3 contains 16 residues. CDR3: CASSLTAGGTGETQYF. CDR3 DNA: TGTGCCAGCAGCTTAACGGCGGGGGGGACTGGAGAGACCCAGTACTTC.

The genes are TRBV5-1 and TRBJ2-2; 8 bases agree with TRBD1. CDR3 length: 18 residues. Germline V gives CDR1 SGHRS, CDR2 YFSETQ. Trimming at V came to 3 bases and at J to 1 base, leaving 11 bases not matched to a gene. This CDR3 reads CASSYRLTGTGNTGELFF. CDR3 DNA sequence: TGCGCCAGCAGCTATCGCCTCACCGGGACAGGGAACACCGGGGAGCTGTTTTTT. The variable domain in full, completed from reference TRBV5-1 and TRBJ2-2, reads KAGVTQTPRYLIKTRGQQVTLSCSPISGHRSVSWYQQTPGQGLQFLFEYFSETQRNKGNFPGRFSGRQFSNSRSEMNVSTLELGDSALYLCASSYRLTGTGNTGELFFGEGSRLTVL.

The V and J genes are TRBV12-3 or TRBV12-4 and TRBJ1-2; D is unresolved. The CDR3 covers 14 residues. V lost 4 bases and J 5 bases, leaving 14 bases between the germline ends. CDR3 nucleotides: TGTGCCAGCAGTTATAACCCGAATCGGTATGGCTACACCTTC. Its protein product is CASSYNPNRYGYTF.

J is TRBJ1-2 and V is TRBV27, with TRBD1 identical over 9 bases. This CDR3 is built from 13 residues. Germline V gene lookup returns CDR1 MNHEY and CDR2 SMNVEV (reference sequence). Trimming cost V 5 bases and J 6 bases; bases outside gene matches: 4. CDR3 sequence reads: CASSDRGKDGYTF. CDR3 in DNA: TGTGCCAGCAGTGACAGGGGGAAGGATGGCTACACCTTC.

To note about this clonotype: At one end, the junction sequence differs from germline, possibly due to a read error. V gene TRBV7-9 combines with J gene TRBJ2-7, with D perhaps matching TRBD2 (6 bases). Per the germline V gene, CDR1 is SEHNR and CDR2 is FQNEAQ (reference sequence). This CDR3 contains 16 residues. CDR3 nucleotides: TGTGCCAGCACCTTATCGACTGGGACTTGGATGTACGAGCAGTACTTC. It codes for CASTLSTGTWMYEQYF.

The chain joins TRBV12-3 or TRBV12-4 to TRBJ2-3; D unclear. The V end was cut by 6 bases, the J end by 0 bases, with 10 bases between. This CDR3 contains 14 residues. The CDR3 region is CASRWDRSTDTQYF. In DNA form, the CDR3 reads TGTGCCAGCAGGTGGGATCGTAGCACAGATACGCAGTATTTT.

The chain couples TRBV12-3 or TRBV12-4 to TRBJ2-1; 7 bases are shared with TRBD1. After removal of 5 bases from V and 4 bases from J, the junction contained 17 bases not matched to a gene. The CDR3 consists of 18 residues. The CDR3 spells CASSPLRPRTGTYNEQFF. For the CDR3, the DNA is TGTGCCAGCAGTCCCCTTCGTCCCAGGACAGGAACTTACAATGAGCAGTTCTTC.

The V and J genes are TRBV12-3 or TRBV12-4 and TRBJ2-3; D gene unclear. Trimming cost V 8 bases and J 2 bases, with 14 bases left between them. The CDR3 is 14 residues long. The CDR3 reads CASRSAVATDTQYF. The CDR3 nucleotides are TGTGCCAGCCGTTCGGCGGTAGCCACAGATACGCAGTATTTT.

This chain connects TRBV20-1 to TRBJ2-6; 7 nucleotides match TRBD1. The CDR3 spans 16 residues. Germline lookup yields CDR1 DFQATT and CDR2 SNEGSKA (reference sequence). The V gene end was trimmed by 6 bases and the J gene end by 3 bases; junction bases not matched to a gene: 11. The CDR3 nucleotides are TGCAGTGCCCAAGAACAGGGGTTCGGTGGGGCCAACGTCCTGACTTTC. This gives the protein CSAQEQGFGGANVLTF.

This chain joins TRBV20-1 and TRBJ2-1; 8 bases match TRBD2. The CDR3 consists of 15 residues. V trimming: 3 bases; J trimming: 1 base; junction bases outside the gene matches: 5. Germline lookup yields CDR1 DFQATT and CDR2 SNEGSKA (reference sequence). The CDR3 DNA is TGCAGTGCTAGCCGGGGGGGCGAATCCTACAATGAGCAGTTCTTC. Translating it yields CSASRGGESYNEQFF.

This clonotype was detected a few times. The chain uses TRBV5-5 and TRBJ2-7, with D perhaps being TRBD1 or TRBD2 (5 bases each). V dropped 3 bases and J dropped 0 bases, with 10 bases sitting between them. Germline V lookup: CDR1 SGHKS, CDR2 YYEKEE (reference sequence). CDR3 length: 14 amino acids. In DNA form, the CDR3 reads TGTGCCAGCAGCTCACAGAGGGGCTCCTACGAGCAGTACTTC. Amino acids: CASSSQRGSYEQYF. Based on the CDR3 plus reference TRBV5-5 and TRBJ2-7, the full variable domain is DAGVTQSPTHLIKTRGQQVTLRCSPISGHKSVSWYQQVLGQGPQFIFQYYEKEERGRGNFPDRFSARQFPNYSSELNVNALLLGDSALYLCASSSQRGSYEQYFGPGTRLTVT.

The chain uses TRBV7-2 and TRBJ2-5; TRBD2 aligns across 11 bases. The V gene's germline CDR1 is SGHTA and CDR2 FQGNSA. With V trimmed by 4 bases and J by 1 base, 5 bases remained unmatched. This CDR3 contains 16 residues. The CDR3 sequence: CASSSRTSGFQETQYF. DNA for the CDR3: TGTGCCAGCAGCTCACGGACTAGCGGGTTCCAAGAGACCCAGTACTTC. The full variable domain, its missing parts supplied by reference TRBV7-2 and TRBJ2-5, is GAGVSQSPSNKVTEKGKDVELRCDPISGHTALYWYRQSLGQGLEFLIYFQGNSAPDKSGLPSDRFSAERTGGSVSTLTIQRTQQEDSAVYLCASSSRTSGFQETQYFGPGTRLLVL.

Comments on this clonotype: The junction departs from germline at one end; a sequencing error may be responsible. This chain links TRBV11-2 with TRBJ2-3; D is possibly TRBD1 (6 bases). The CDR3 extends over 15 amino acids. The germline CDR1 and CDR2 sequences are SGHAT and FQNNGV. CDR3 coding DNA: TGTGCCGGCAGCCGGGTAGGGGGTAGCACAGATACGCAGTATTTT. This translates into CAGSRVGGSTDTQYF.

In this sample, this clonotype turned up a few times. J is TRBJ1-2 and V is TRBV27; 7 nucleotides match TRBD1. The germline CDR1 and CDR2 sequences are MNHEY and SMNVEV (reference sequence). This CDR3 contains 14 residues. V was clipped by 3 bases and J by 4 bases; unmatched bases: 5. CDR3 protein: CASSFYDRAYGYTF. The CDR3 coding sequence is TGTGCCAGCAGTTTCTACGACAGGGCCTATGGCTACACCTTC.

The V gene is TRBV6-2 or TRBV6-3, the J gene TRBJ1-5; TRBD1 is a possible D gene (5 bases). With 6 bases removed from V and 4 bases from J, the gap between germline ends came to 13 bases. The CDR3 totals 14 residues. Germline loops: CDR1 MNHEY, CDR2 SVGEGT. The CDR3 region is CASRGGALNQPQHF. CDR3 nucleotides: TGTGCCAGCAGGGGAGGGGCCCTTAATCAGCCCCAGCATTTT.

This clonotype was observed a few times. The rearrangement joins TRBV20-1 to TRBJ2-1, with D possibly matching TRBD2 (7 bases). The germline CDR1 and CDR2 sequences are DFQATT and SNEGSKA (reference sequence). This CDR3 contains 14 residues. The V end lost 2 bases, the J end lost 4 bases, and 12 bases lay between the germline ends. The CDR3 protein is CSARRGAVYNEQFF. DNA for the CDR3: TGCAGTGCTAGACGGGGGGCAGTTTACAATGAGCAGTTCTTC.

This clonotype was seen a few times. V gene TRBV6-2 or TRBV6-3 combines with J gene TRBJ2-1, with D unresolved. CDR1 is MNHEY and CDR2 is SVGEGT in the germline V gene. V was shortened by 5 bases and J by 6 bases, with 14 bases between the two germline ends. This CDR3 spans 14 amino acids. This chain's CDR3 is CASSTLMGSNEQFF. In DNA form, the CDR3 reads TGTGCCAGCAGTACCTTGATGGGTTCCAATGAGCAGTTCTTC.

This clonotype was counted a few times. V and J are TRBV7-7 and TRBJ2-1, with 8 bases fitting TRBD2. The CDR3 has 14 amino acids. The trim removed 4 bases at V and 4 bases at J, leaving 3 bases unmatched. The germline CDR1 and CDR2 sequences are SSHAT and FNYEAQ (reference sequence). Written as DNA, the CDR3 is TGTGCCAGCAGCTCCGGGGGGGTTTACAATGAGCAGTTCTTC. Protein product: CASSSGGVYNEQFF.

V gene TRBV3-1 combines with J gene TRBJ1-1; no firm D call. Germline assignment: CDR1 LGHDT and CDR2 YNNKEL (reference sequence). Deletions cut 1 base from V and 1 base from J, with 7 bases between. The CDR3 covers 14 residues. CDR3 bases: TGTGCCAGCAGCCAAGGCGTCAAGAACACTGAAGCTTTCTTT. This translates into CASSQGVKNTEAFF.